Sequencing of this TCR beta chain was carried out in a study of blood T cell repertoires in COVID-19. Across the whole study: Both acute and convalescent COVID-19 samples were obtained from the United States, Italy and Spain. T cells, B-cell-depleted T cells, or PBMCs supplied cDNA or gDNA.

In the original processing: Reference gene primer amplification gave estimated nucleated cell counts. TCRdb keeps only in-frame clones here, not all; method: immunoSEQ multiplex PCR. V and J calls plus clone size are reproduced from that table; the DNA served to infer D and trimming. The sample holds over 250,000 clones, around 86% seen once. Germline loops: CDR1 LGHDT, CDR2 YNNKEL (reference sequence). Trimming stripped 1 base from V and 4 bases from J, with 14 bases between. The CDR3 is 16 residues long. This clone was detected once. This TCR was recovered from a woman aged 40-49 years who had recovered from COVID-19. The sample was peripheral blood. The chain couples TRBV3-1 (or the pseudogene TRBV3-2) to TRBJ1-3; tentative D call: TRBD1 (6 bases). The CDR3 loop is CASSQGPQGTGNTIYF. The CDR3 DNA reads TGTGCCAGCAGCCAAGGCCCTCAGGGGACGGGAAACACCATATATTTT.